Listed below are T cell receptor beta chains from one sample, sequenced in a study of shared clonotypes between healthy human individuals. The data were produced by immunoSEQ multiplex PCR, yet TCRdb's version contains in-frame clones alone and is incomplete. The table lists 500,000 to 550,000 clones, approximately 95% of them singletons. The material sequenced was naive CD4+ T cells sorted from blood. Receptors originate from a woman aged 25 to 39 in good health. Both conserved end residues are part of each CDR3. A D gene is named only where the DNA matches it firmly. Clone size is given for some rows only: seen once, a few or many times, or a class if the clone is expanded.

>TRBV6-1|-|-|TRBJ1-3
TGTGCCAGCAGTGAAGCGCCTTCATCTGGAAACACCATATATTTT
CASSEAPSSGNTIYF
>TRBV19|-|-|TRBJ1-2
TGTGCCAGTAGTACCACTCGACAGCCATTTAACTATGGCTACACCTTC
CASSTTRQPFNYGYTF
>TRBV6-1|-|TRBD2|TRBJ2-7
TGTGCCAGCAGTGAAGCGGGAGGGTCATACGAGCAGTACTTC
CASSEAGGSYEQYF
>TRBV27|-|TRBD2|TRBJ2-1
TGTGCCAGCAGTTTGCTCTTACTAGCGGGCTCCTACAATGAGCAGTTCTTC
CASSLLLLAGSYNEQFF
>TRBV5-1|-|TRBD1|TRBJ2-7
TGCGCCAGCAGCTTGGTAGGACAGGAGTCGGGGCAGTACTTC
CASSLVGQESGQYF
>TRBV4-2|-|TRBD2|TRBJ2-3
TGTGCCAGCAGCCAAGGGCTAGCGGGAGTTAAAGATACGCAGTATTTT
CASSQGLAGVKDTQYF
>TRBV14|-|-|TRBJ2-3
TGTGCCAGCAGCCAATCTCCGCTTTGGGATACGCAGTATTTT
CASSQSPLWDTQYF
>TRBV28|once|-|TRBJ1-1
TGTGCCAGCAGCTCCAGGTCCAAGAACACTGAAGCTTTCTTT
CASSSRSKNTEAFF
>TRBV9|-|-|TRBJ1-3
TGTGCCAGCAAAGGGCCATCCGGAAACACCATATATTTT
CASKGPSGNTIYF
>TRBV10-3|-|-|TRBJ2-7
TGTGCCATCAGTGATCAGGGCGCCTACGAGCAGTACTTC
CAISDQGAYEQYF
>TRBV28|-|TRBD1|TRBJ1-2
TGTGCCAGCAGTTTGTGGGGACCGGGACAGGGTAATGATGGCTACACCTTC
CASSLWGPGQGNDGYTF
>TRBV11-2|-|TRBD1|TRBJ2-7
TGTGCCAGCAGGTCCCTCCGCGGGCAGGGGGCGGCGTACGAGCAGTACTTC
CASRSLRGQGAAYEQYF
>TRBV7-9|-|-|TRBJ2-4
TGTGCCAGCAGCCCGGACAGAATAGCCAAAAACATTCAGTACTTC
CASSPDRIAKNIQYF
>TRBV9|-|-|TRBJ2-1
TGTGCCAGCAGCGTAGGAATAGGCAGGCAGGCCAATGAGCAGTTCTTC
CASSVGIGRQANEQFF
>TRBV19|-|TRBD1|TRBJ2-1
TGTGCCAGTACTCCGAAGGACAGGGACGATGAGCAGTTCTTC
CASTPKDRDDEQFF
>TRBV5-1|-|-|TRBJ2-7
TGCGCCAGCAGCTATGACCCGCGGTCCTACGAGCAGTACTTC
CASSYDPRSYEQYF
>TRBV2|-|TRBD1|TRBJ2-7
TGTGCCAGCAGTGACAGGGGGCAAAACTTATACGAGCAGTACTTC
CASSDRGQNLYEQYF
>TRBV15|-|-|TRBJ2-5
TGTGCCACCAGCCGGCTAGGAGGGGAGACCCAGTACTTC
CATSRLGGETQYF
>TRBV18|-|-|TRBJ2-7
TGTGCCAGCTCACGGGGGTCGGGCGGGGAATCCTACGAGCAGTACTTC
CASSRGSGGESYEQYF
>TRBV6-5|-|-|TRBJ2-1
TGTGCCAGCAGTTCCCCGGGGTACAATGAGCAGTTCTTC
CASSSPGYNEQFF
>TRBV10-3|-|TRBD2|TRBJ2-7
TGTGCCACCTGGGGGGGTAGCGGCCTCTCCTACGAGCAGTACTTC
CATWGGSGLSYEQYF
>TRBV7-8|-|-|TRBJ2-7
TGTGCCAGCTCCGAGGACAACGTGGACTACTACGAGCAGTACTTC
CASSEDNVDYYEQYF
>TRBV10-1|-|TRBD2|TRBJ2-3
TGCGCCAGCAGTGAATCCTTGTTGCGGGAGAGCACAGATACGCAGTATTTT
CASSESLLRESTDTQYF
>TRBV10-3|-|TRBD2|TRBJ2-7
TGTGCCATCAGCATGGGACTAGAAGCCTACGAGCAGTACTTC
CAISMGLEAYEQYF
>TRBV19|few|-|TRBJ1-5
TGTGCCAGTAGTTCCCAGATCCCCAATCAGCCCCAGCATTTT
CASSSQIPNQPQHF
>TRBV7-6|-|TRBD2|TRBJ2-7
TGTGCCAGCAGCTTAGAGCGGGGGAGCGAGCAGTACTTC
CASSLERGSEQYF
>TRBV28|-|-|TRBJ2-2
TGTGCCAGCAGTGAAAACACCGGGGAGCTGTTTTTT
CASSENTGELFF
>TRBV7-9|-|TRBD1|TRBJ2-7
TGTGCCAGCAGCACTCCGGACAGGACCCCCTACGAGCAGTACTTC
CASSTPDRTPYEQYF
>TRBV5-1|-|TRBD1|TRBJ2-1
TGCGCCAGCAGCAGAACTCCGGGACAGGGCTACAATGAGCAGTTCTTC
CASSRTPGQGYNEQFF
>TRBV28|-|-|TRBJ2-3
TGTGCCAGCAGTGGTATGGGGGGAAAGATTTCCAATAGGCAGTATTTT
CASSGMGGKISNRQYF
>TRBV7-3|-|TRBD2|TRBJ2-7
TGTGCCAGCAGCCCCGGACTAGCGGGAGGCAGACCCTACGAGCAGTACTTC
CASSPGLAGGRPYEQYF